Only one count was recorded for the clone carrying this T cell receptor beta chain. This entry is derived from a study of blood T cell repertoires in COVID-19. The protocol was immunoSEQ multiplex PCR, while the TCRdb copy is restricted to in-frame clones and leaves out a portion. The sample records about 160,000 clones, about 85% being singletons. Sequencing was performed on peripheral blood. The sequence was obtained from a man in his forties or fifties with acute or convalescent COVID-19.

The CDR3: CASRPGHNTGELFF. CDR3 sequence (DNA): TGTGCCAGCAGACCGGGACATAACACCGGGGAGCTGTTTTTT. The chain uses TRBV25-1 and TRBJ2-2; a possible D gene is TRBD1 (6 bases). The CDR3 has 14 amino acids. Deletions cut 6 bases from V and 2 bases from J, with 10 bases between. Germline V gene sequence: CDR1 MGHDK, CDR2 SYGVNS.